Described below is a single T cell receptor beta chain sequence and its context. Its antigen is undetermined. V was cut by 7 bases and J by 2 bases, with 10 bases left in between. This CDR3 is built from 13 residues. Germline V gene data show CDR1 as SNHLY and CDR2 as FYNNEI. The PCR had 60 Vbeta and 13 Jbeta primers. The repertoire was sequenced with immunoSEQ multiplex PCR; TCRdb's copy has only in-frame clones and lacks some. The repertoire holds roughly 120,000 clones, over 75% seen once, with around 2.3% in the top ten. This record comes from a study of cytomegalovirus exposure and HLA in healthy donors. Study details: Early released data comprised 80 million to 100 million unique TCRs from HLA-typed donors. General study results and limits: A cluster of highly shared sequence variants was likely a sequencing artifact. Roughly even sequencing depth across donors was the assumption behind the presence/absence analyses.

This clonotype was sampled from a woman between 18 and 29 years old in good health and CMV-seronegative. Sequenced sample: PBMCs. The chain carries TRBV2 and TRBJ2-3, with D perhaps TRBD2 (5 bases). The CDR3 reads CASTWTVTDTQYF. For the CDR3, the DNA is TGTGCCAGCACCTGGACTGTCACAGATACGCAGTATTTT. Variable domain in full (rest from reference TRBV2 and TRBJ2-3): EPEVTQTPSHQVTQMGQEVILRCVPISNHLYFYWYRQILGQKVEFLVSFYNNEISEKSEIFDDQFSVERPDGSNFTLKIRSTKLEDSAMYFCASTWTVTDTQYFGPGTRLTVL.